These 4 T cell receptor beta chains came from one sample sequenced in a study of somatic mutations in cytotoxic T cells in rheumatoid arthritis. TCRdb's table, derived via immunoSEQ multiplex PCR, lists solely in-frame clones and lacks some. Of around 15,000 clones in the sample, roughly four fifths are singletons; the top ten hold 17%. The material sequenced was CD8+ T cells sorted from blood. Source of these receptors: a woman in her forties or fifties with rheumatoid arthritis.

The chain carries TRBV6-1 and TRBJ2-2, with D perhaps given as TRBD1 or TRBD2 (6 bases each). Trimming pared 4 bases from V and 4 bases from J, leaving 10 bases between. The CDR3 has 14 residues. CDR1 and CDR2 from the germline V gene are MNHNS and SASEGT. Written as DNA, the CDR3 is TGTGCCAGCAGTGGGGGGCGGGGCACCGGGGAGCTGTTTTTT. Its translation is CASSGGRGTGELFF.

The genes are TRBV27 and TRBJ2-7; possible D gene TRBD1, 6 bases. Germline V gives CDR1 MNHEY, CDR2 SMNVEV (reference sequence). The CDR3 length is 14 residues. V was clipped by 6 bases and J by 2 bases, with 14 bases between them. This CDR3 is CASSLDSATYEQYF. In DNA form, the CDR3 reads TGTGCCAGCAGCTTGGACAGCGCTACCTACGAGCAGTACTTC.

V is TRBV7-8 and J is TRBJ2-1; D gene uncertain. The V gene lost 3 bases and the J gene lost 1 base, with 7 bases spanning the gap. CDR3 length: 14 residues. Germline V CDR1 and CDR2: SGHVS, FQNEAQ. This CDR3 is CASSLSESYNEQFF. CDR3 bases: TGTGCCAGCAGCTTGTCCGAATCCTACAATGAGCAGTTCTTC.

V usage is TRBV7-7 and J usage is TRBJ2-5, with 10 bases matching TRBD2. Germline V gene lookup returns CDR1 SSHAT and CDR2 FNYEAQ (reference sequence). Trimming removed 6 bases from V and 1 base from J; junction bases left unmatched: 2. The CDR3 has 14 amino acids. The CDR3 here is CASSSGGTQETQYF. As DNA, the CDR3 is TGTGCCAGCAGTAGCGGGGGGACCCAAGAGACCCAGTACTTC.